This T cell receptor beta chain was sequenced for a study of identical twins. The CDR3 runs 15 residues. Trimming stripped 0 bases from V and 6 bases from J, with 14 bases between. Germline V CDR1 and CDR2: SGHRS, YFSETQ. This clonotype was counted ten times or more. The antigen remains unidentified. Regarding the study as a whole: For out-of-frame beta sequences, excess twin sharing was weaker. For cord blood, abundant beta clonotypes had fewer insertions, unlike memory repertoires, which showed none. Invariant MAIT and iNKT cells may have partly biased zero-insertion analyses. Model-predicted out-of-frame TCR alpha sharing fell below observed values in monozygotic twins.

Using its own MiXCR run on the 5' RACE reads, TCRdb lists one record per CDR3 protein. The repertoire has 1.5 million to 2 million distinct CDR3 sequences, around 29% of them found once; the top ten carry around 0.25%. V gene TRBV5-1 combines with J gene TRBJ2-3; no clear D gene. Sequenced: cord blood. The TCR comes from a newborn girl in good health. CDR3 sequence (DNA): TGCGCCAGCAGCTTGGCGGATTTAATAGGGGATACGCAGTATTTT. It translates to CASSLADLIGDTQYF.